Given below is one TCR beta chain in context. Germline loops: CDR1 SGHNT, CDR2 YENEEA. The CDR3 covers 12 residues. Trimming stripped 5 bases from V and 5 bases from J, with 10 bases between. Profiled with immunoSEQ multiplex PCR; TCRdb holds only in-frame clones, not every one. The profile shows 85,000 to 130,000 clones, 82% of them singletons. The record originates from a study of T cell clones after liver transplantation. Study-wide context: Pre-transplant mixed lymphocyte reactions yielded third-party-reactive TCRbeta sequences as comparators for graft-donor-reactive sequences.

Sorting of unstimulated PBMCs yielded separate CD3+CD4+ and CD3+CD8+ fractions. This chain joins TRBV11-3 and TRBJ2-7; maybe TRBD2 (6 bases). Sequencing used CD4+ T cells from blood, obtained before liver transplant. The clonotype comes from a human donor who received a liver transplant. The CDR3, as DNA: TGTGCCAGCAGCGCCGGGGGAGACGAGCAGTACTTC. Encoded protein: CASSAGGDEQYF.